These 14 T cell receptor beta chains came from one sample sequenced in a study of beta chain features in type 1 diabetes. The investigators reverse transcribed all of the isolated RNA, so they sequenced expressed TCRB transcripts. TCRdb keeps only in-frame clones here, not all; method: immunoSEQ multiplex PCR. The data hold under 300,000 clones, with 25% to 30% observed a single time. Sequencing was performed on central memory CD4+ T cells from blood. All receptors derive from a man aged 30 to 39 in good health.

The chain links TRBV21-1 to TRBJ1-1; the D call TRBD1 from the table was never checked on the DNA. TRBV21-1 is deemed a pseudogene. CDR3 length: 10 amino acids. The DNA for the CDR3 is TGTGCCAGCAGTTTCCATGAAGCTTTCTTT. This gives the protein CASSFHEAFF.

The rearrangement links TRBV5-1 to TRBJ2-1; TRBD2 agrees at 11 bases. The CDR3 sequence is 15 residues long. The germline CDR1 and CDR2 sequences are SGHRS and YFSETQ. The J segment lost 5 bases and the V segment lost 2 bases, leaving 3 bases of the junction unmatched. CDR3 loop: CASSLLAGDNNEQFF. CDR3 DNA sequence: TGCGCCAGCAGCTTACTAGCGGGGGACAACAATGAGCAGTTCTTC.

This clone came up a few times. The rearrangement links TRBV9 to TRBJ1-5, with D hard to call. Trimming left V 0 bases short and J 1 base short, with 5 bases between. Germline V lookup: CDR1 SGDLS, CDR2 YYNGEE. The CDR3 extends over 14 amino acids. In DNA form, the CDR3 reads TGTGCCAGCAGCGTAGGAGCCAGCAATCAGCCCCAGCATTTT. Its protein product is CASSVGASNQPQHF.

On this clone itself: Within the sample, other DNA sequences also encode this same CDR3. Here the CDR3 reads CASSASGVSTDTQYF. The CDR3 DNA sequence: TGTGCCAGCAGCGCTAGCGGGGTCAGCACAGATACGCAGTATTTT. The V gene is TRBV2, the J gene TRBJ2-3; TRBD2 matches at 9 bases. The CDR3 is 15 residues long. Unmatched junction bases numbered 4, after V lost 6 bases and J lost 0 bases. Germline assignment: CDR1 SNHLY and CDR2 FYNNEI.

The chain couples TRBV4-3 to TRBJ1-2; D is possibly TRBD1 (6 bases). V lost 2 bases, J lost 2 bases, and 9 bases lay in between. Germline V lookup: CDR1 LGHNA, CDR2 YSLEER. The CDR3 covers 14 residues. This CDR3 is CASSQLTGNYGYTF. DNA for the CDR3: TGCGCCAGCAGCCAACTTACAGGGAACTATGGCTACACCTTC.

This clone was seen only a few times. The chain joins TRBV30 to TRBJ2-7; 7 bases line up with TRBD2. Germline CDR1 reads GTSNPN; CDR2 reads SVGIG (reference sequence). The CDR3 runs to 14 residues. The V segment lost 2 bases and the J segment 3 bases; nucleotides outside the gene matches: 7. CDR3 protein: CAWSFGGVSYEQYF. In DNA, the CDR3 is TGTGCCTGGAGTTTTGGGGGGGTCAGCTACGAGCAGTACTTC.

J is TRBJ1-1 and V is TRBV30; 9 bases line up with TRBD1. V lost 4 bases, J lost 1 base, and 7 bases stayed unmatched. This CDR3 spans 15 amino acids. Germline V gene sequence: CDR1 GTSNPN, CDR2 SVGIG (reference sequence). The CDR3 reads CAWTKKGQGNTEAFF. DNA of the CDR3: TGTGCCTGGACAAAAAAGGGACAGGGGAACACTGAAGCTTTCTTT.

Remarks on this clone: Since a far larger clone is one base different, this is likely a read error. Other DNA sequences from this sample encode an identical CDR3 as well. The V call is TRBV7-7, the J call TRBJ2-5; D uncertain. This CDR3 has 15 amino acids. Trimming removed 1 base from V and 2 bases from J, with 11 bases in between. Germline V gene sequence: CDR1 SSHAT, CDR2 FNYEAQ (reference sequence). CDR3 residues: CASSLGRVWQETQYF. The DNA of the CDR3 is TGTGCCAGCAGCTTAGGAAGGGTGTGGCAAGAGACCCAGTACTTC.

This clone was counted at least ten times. CDR3 residues: CASSRTGTRGTDTQYF. The CDR3 coding sequence is TGTGCCAGCAGCCGTACCGGGACTAGGGGCACAGATACGCAGTATTTT. The V and J genes are TRBV7-2 and TRBJ2-3; 8 nucleotides match TRBD2. The CDR3 is 16 amino acids. With V trimmed by 5 bases and J by 1 base, 8 bases remained unmatched. Germline V gene lookup returns CDR1 SGHTA and CDR2 FQGNSA.

The V call is TRBV9, the J call TRBJ2-6, with a tentative D call TRBD1 (6 bases). The CDR3 has 15 amino acids. Germline CDR1 SGDLS, CDR2 YYNGEE. V was clipped by 4 bases and J by 2 bases, with 10 bases between them. CDR3 loop: CASSTSGAGANVLTF. The CDR3 nucleotides read TGTGCCAGCAGCACCTCAGGGGCTGGGGCCAACGTCCTGACTTTC. The whole variable domain, filled in from reference TRBV9 and TRBJ2-6, reads DSGVTQTPKHLITATGQRVTLRCSPRSGDLSVYWYQQSLDQGLQFLIQYYNGEERAKGNILERFSAQQFPDLHSELNLSSLELGDSALYFCASSTSGAGANVLTFGAGSRLTVL.

This clone has a handful of counts. V gene TRBV30 combines with J gene TRBJ1-1; D not resolved. V shed 5 bases and J shed 4 bases, with 8 bases lying between them. The CDR3 length is 11 residues. Germline V gene data show CDR1 as GTSNPN and CDR2 as SVGIG (reference sequence). The CDR3 loop is CAWQRITEAFF. In DNA, the CDR3 is TGTGCCTGGCAGAGAATCACTGAAGCTTTCTTT.

The V gene is TRBV5-1, the J gene TRBJ2-7; D ambiguous. There are 12 residues in the CDR3. Deletions cut 0 bases from V and 6 bases from J, with 7 bases between. The V gene's germline CDR1 is SGHRS and CDR2 YFSETQ. The CDR3: CASSLGPSEQYF. DNA of the CDR3: TGCGCCAGCAGCTTGGGTCCTAGCGAGCAGTACTTC.

This clone has just a few counts. The chain has TRBV7-2 and TRBJ2-3; D remains ambiguous. V was clipped by 6 bases and J by 2 bases, with 9 bases between them. From germline, CDR1 is SGHTA and CDR2 FQGNSA. The CDR3 length is 13 residues. The CDR3 sequence is CASRRADTDTQYF. The CDR3, as DNA: TGTGCCAGCAGACGGGCTGACACAGATACGCAGTATTTT.

V gene TRBV2 combines with J gene TRBJ1-1, with D hard to call. V shed 0 bases and J shed 1 base, with 3 bases lying between them. From germline, CDR1 is SNHLY and CDR2 FYNNEI. This CDR3 has 13 amino acids. The CDR3: CASSEAKNTEAFF. As DNA, the CDR3 is TGTGCCAGCAGTGAAGCGAAGAACACTGAAGCTTTCTTT.